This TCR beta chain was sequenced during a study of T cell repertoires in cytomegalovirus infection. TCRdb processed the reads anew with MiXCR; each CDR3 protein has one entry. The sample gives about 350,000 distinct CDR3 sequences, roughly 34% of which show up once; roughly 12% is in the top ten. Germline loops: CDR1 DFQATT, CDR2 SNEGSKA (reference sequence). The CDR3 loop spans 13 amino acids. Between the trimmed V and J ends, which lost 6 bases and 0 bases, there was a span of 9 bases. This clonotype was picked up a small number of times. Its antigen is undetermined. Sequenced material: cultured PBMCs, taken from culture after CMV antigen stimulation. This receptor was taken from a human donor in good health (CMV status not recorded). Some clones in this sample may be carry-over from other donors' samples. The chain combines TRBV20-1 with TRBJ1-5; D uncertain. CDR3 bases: TGCAGTGCCGTCGGGTCTAGCAATCAGCCCCAGCATTTT. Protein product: CSAVGSSNQPQHF.